Sequencing of this T cell receptor beta chain was carried out in a study of blood T cell repertoires in COVID-19. As for the study in general: From the United States, Italy and Spain came samples of acute and convalescent COVID-19. Sources were T cells, B-cell-depleted T cells, or PBMCs; the material itself was cDNA or gDNA.

One Seattle source followed patients from active infection through their disease course. Authors' methods: Estimated nucleated cell counts came from reference gene primer amplification. Generated by immunoSEQ multiplex PCR, the TCRdb table keeps only in-frame clones and is missing some. V, J and clone size were drawn from that table, and D and trimming were deduced from the DNA. The repertoire holds hundreds of thousands of clones, with approximately 88% as singletons. With 10 bases clipped from V and 9 bases from J, the junction kept 15 bases outside the gene matches. Per the germline V gene, CDR1 is WSHSY and CDR2 is SAAADI. CDR3 length equals 13 residues.

Sequenced sample: peripheral blood. This receptor was taken from a woman in her 30s with COVID-19, enrolled during active disease. The chain combines TRBV10-2 with TRBJ2-7; 7 positions agree with TRBD2. The CDR3 loop is CATKAVSPGGQYF. In nucleotides, the CDR3 is TGCGCCACCAAGGCAGTGAGCCCGGGGGGGCAGTACTTC.